These 30 T cell receptor beta chains share one sample of origin, sequenced in a study of Tregs in tolerant kidney transplant recipients. Measured with immunoSEQ multiplex PCR; TCRdb has only the in-frame clones, and not every one. The repertoire holds 50,000 to 55,000 clones, with approximately 90% as singletons. Mixed chimerism was transient after nonmyeloablative marrow transplants from related graft donors. Here the sequenced sample was CD8+ T cells from blood (PBMCs), taken 24 months after the transplant. The receptors come from a human patient who received a combined kidney and bone marrow transplant. Some T cells may trace back to the graft donor.

This chain joins TRBV13 and TRBJ1-1; the D gene is possibly TRBD1 (5 bases). The germline V gene has CDR1 PRHDT and CDR2 FYEKMQ (reference sequence). V gave up 3 bases and J gave up 6 bases, with 14 bases separating them. This CDR3 spans 14 amino acids. The DNA for the CDR3 is TGTGCCAGCAGCTTCCAGGCAGGGAAGGCTGAAGCTTTCTTT. It specifies CASSFQAGKAEAFF.

The V call is TRBV7-8, the J call TRBJ2-2, with D possibly being TRBD2 (5 bases). Germline CDR1 and CDR2: SGHVS and FQNEAQ. This CDR3 region has 17 residues. Trimming pared 1 base from V and 1 base from J, leaving 13 bases between. The CDR3 loop is CASSLVLAAVNTGELFF. CDR3 DNA sequence: TGTGCCAGCAGCTTAGTATTAGCAGCGGTGAACACCGGGGAGCTGTTTTTT.

The chain links TRBV4-1 to TRBJ1-4, with 7 bases aligning to TRBD1. The CDR3 runs 15 residues. CDR1 is MGHRA, CDR2 YSYEKL, per germline. J gave up 5 bases and V 2 bases, and 5 bases lay outside the gene matches. CDR3 nucleotides: TGCGCCAGCAGCCAAAGACAGGGTTTAAATGAAAAACTGTTTTTT. It is translated as CASSQRQGLNEKLFF.

This chain connects TRBV4-1 to TRBJ2-3; 7 nucleotides align to TRBD1. There are 14 residues in the CDR3. With V trimmed by 4 bases and J by 1 base, 2 bases remained unmatched. The germline V gene has CDR1 MGHRA and CDR2 YSYEKL. The CDR3 reads CASSLGQGTDTQYF. The DNA for the CDR3 is TGCGCCAGCAGCCTCGGACAGGGCACAGATACGCAGTATTTT.

The J gene is TRBJ2-1, the V gene TRBV9, with a possible D match to TRBD1 (6 bases). The CDR3 totals 13 residues. The V gene lost 2 bases and the J gene lost 7 bases, with 10 bases spanning the gap. Germline V gene data show CDR1 as SGDLS and CDR2 as YYNGEE. CDR3 region: CASSVIGGNEQFF. CDR3 coding DNA: TGTGCCAGCAGCGTTATAGGGGGAAATGAGCAGTTCTTC.

The V call is TRBV4-1, the J call TRBJ2-7, with TRBD1 matching 7 bases. The germline CDR1 and CDR2 sequences are MGHRA and YSYEKL. This CDR3 is 14 amino acids long. Unmatched junction bases numbered 3, after V lost 2 bases and J lost 2 bases. The CDR3 nucleotides are TGCGCCAGCAGCCAAAGGGACAGAACCTACGAGCAGTACTTC. Protein sequence: CASSQRDRTYEQYF.

This clone was detected once. This rearrangement joins TRBV11-2 to TRBJ2-3; 13 bases agree with TRBD2. There are 19 residues in the CDR3. CDR1 and CDR2 from the germline V gene are SGHAT and FQNNGV. The trim removed 3 bases at V and 4 bases at J, leaving 13 bases unmatched. DNA for the CDR3: TGTGCCAGCAGCTTCATTCCCCGGACTAGCGGGAGTTTAGCAGATACGCAGTATTTT. Its translation: CASSFIPRTSGSLADTQYF.

The rearrangement links TRBV11-2 to TRBJ1-4; D unclear. Germline V lookup: CDR1 SGHAT, CDR2 FQNNGV. V lost 5 bases, J lost 3 bases, and 19 bases lay in between. The CDR3 covers 17 residues. The CDR3 nucleotides are TGTGCCAGCAGCCCAGCGCTGTTCAGCACTGCTAATGAAAAACTGTTTTTT. Translation: CASSPALFSTANEKLFF. Combining the CDR3 with reference TRBV11-2 and TRBJ1-4 gives the whole variable domain EAGVAQSPRYKIIEKRQSVAFWCNPISGHATLYWYQQILGQGPKLLIQFQNNGVVDDSQLPKDRFSAERLKGVDSTLKIQPAKLEDSAVYLCASSPALFSTANEKLFFGSGTQLSVL.

V gene TRBV10-2 combines with J gene TRBJ2-7; 7 bases match TRBD2. Trimming took 11 bases from V and 4 from J; bases not matched to a gene: 11. The CDR3 extends over 13 amino acids. Looked up from germline, CDR1 is WSHSY and CDR2 is SAAADI. The CDR3 protein is CASDGEGPYEQYF. CDR3 DNA sequence: TGCGCCTCGGACGGGGAGGGCCCTTACGAGCAGTACTTC.

This clone was found once. The chain couples TRBV28 to TRBJ2-5; the D is unclear. TRBJ2-7 matches the DNA end more closely, so the J call is doubtful. The CDR3 is 14 residues long. Looked up from germline, CDR1 is MDHEN and CDR2 is SYDVKM. CDR3 amino acids: CASSFIQASFEQYF. The CDR3 DNA follows: TGTGCCAGCAGTTTCATTCAGGCCTCGTTCGAGCAGTACTTC.

The CDR3 reads CASSSLGGYEQYF. The CDR3 DNA sequence: TGTGCCAGCAGCTCCCTCGGTGGCTACGAGCAGTACTTC. This chain uses TRBV7-6 with TRBJ2-7, with D hard to call. The CDR3 is made up of 13 amino acids. CDR1 and CDR2 (germline): SGHVS, FNYEAQ. With 4 bases removed from V and 3 bases from J, the gap between germline ends came to 10 bases.

The gene calls are TRBV7-9 and TRBJ1-1; 9 bases are shared with TRBD1. Trimming at V came to 5 bases and at J to 6 bases, leaving 10 bases not matched to a gene. CDR1 and CDR2 (germline): SEHNR, FQNEAQ (reference sequence). CDR3 length: 15 amino acids. CDR3 sequence (DNA): TGTGCCAGCAGCCTCCCGGAGACAGGGGGGCCTGAAGCTTTCTTT. Amino acid sequence: CASSLPETGGPEAFF.

This chain links TRBV4-3 with TRBJ2-7; 15 bases match TRBD2. Germline CDR1 and CDR2: LGHNA and YSLEER. This CDR3 region has 18 residues. The V and J ends lost 0 bases and 6 bases, in that order; junction bases with no gene match: 9. CDR3 region: CASSQEYEGLAGGPEQYF. The CDR3 bases are TGCGCCAGCAGCCAAGAATATGAGGGACTAGCGGGAGGCCCCGAGCAGTACTTC.

The chain has TRBV4-3 and TRBJ2-1, with D tentatively TRBD2 (5 bases). The germline V gene encodes CDR1 LGHNA and CDR2 YSLEER. CDR3 length: 16 amino acids. The V gene lost 5 bases and the J gene lost 8 bases, with 22 bases spanning the gap. CDR3 sequence reads: CASSYKVRAGRDEQFF. CDR3 sequence (DNA): TGCGCCAGCAGCTACAAGGTTAGGGCGGGCCGGGATGAGCAGTTCTTC.

The rearrangement joins TRBV5-4 to TRBJ1-2; unclear D gene. Trimming took 2 bases from V and 10 from J, leaving 15 bases between them. The CDR3 contains 13 residues. Germline loops: CDR1 SGHNT, CDR2 YYREEE (reference sequence). DNA of the CDR3: TGTGCCAGCAGCTTATGGAGGGTGTGGGACTACACCTTC. It yields the protein CASSLWRVWDYTF.

This clone was detected only a few times. The V call is TRBV10-3, the J call TRBJ1-5, with D uncertain. The CDR3 is 13 residues long. From germline, CDR1 is ENHRY and CDR2 SYGVKD. The ends were cut back, 2 bases at V and 4 bases at J, with 6 bases in the middle. The CDR3 region has the DNA TGTGCCATCAGTGAGGGGCCTAATCAGCCCCAGCATTTT. Protein product: CAISEGPNQPQHF.

V and J are TRBV7-3 and TRBJ2-3, with 9 bases fitting TRBD2. CDR1 is SGHTA, CDR2 FQGTGA, per germline. The CDR3 loop spans 15 amino acids. With V trimmed by 5 bases and J by 5 bases, 8 bases remained unmatched. The CDR3 nucleotides read TGTGCCAGCAGCAATAGCGGGGGCCGGGGAGATACGCAGTATTTT. It yields the protein CASSNSGGRGDTQYF. Complete variable domain (other parts from reference TRBV7-3 and TRBJ2-3): GAGVSQTPSNKVTEKGKYVELRCDPISGHTALYWYRQSLGQGPEFLIYFQGTGAADDSGLPNDRFFAVRPEGSVSTLKIQRTERGDSAVYLCASSNSGGRGDTQYFGPGTRLTVL.

Comments on this clone: The junction does not match germline at one end; this may be a read error. This chain links TRBV28 with TRBJ2-1; 10 positions match TRBD1. The germline CDR1 and CDR2 sequences are MDHEN and SYDVKM. The CDR3 contains 20 residues. In DNA, the CDR3 is TGTGCCGGCAGTTTATGGGGACAGGGGCTACTTTTGAGCTCCTACAATGAGCAGTTCTTC. Translation gives CAGSLWGQGLLLSSYNEQFF.

As regards this clone: In the same sample, other DNA sequences code for this CDR3. This chain links TRBV30 with TRBJ1-6; TRBD1 aligns across 7 bases. The CDR3 covers 14 residues. Trimming at V came to 8 bases and at J to 5 bases, leaving 9 bases not matched to a gene. Germline values: CDR1 GTSNPN, CDR2 SVGIG (reference sequence). Here the CDR3 DNA reads TGTGCCCGCGACCGGGACAGCAATAATTCACCCCTCCACTTT. Translation: CARDRDSNNSPLHF.

Comment on this clone: Different DNA sequences within this sample yield the same CDR3. This chain connects TRBV20-1 to TRBJ1-1, with D hard to call. V lost 6 bases and J lost 3, with 8 bases in between. The CDR3 covers 11 residues. Germline lookup yields CDR1 DFQATT and CDR2 SNEGSKA (reference sequence). CDR3 in DNA: TGCAGTGCCCCCCTAGACACTGAAGCTTTCTTT. Amino acids: CSAPLDTEAFF.

This clone was seen only once. The J gene is TRBJ2-7, the V gene TRBV7-6; 7 bases map to TRBD2. Unmatched junction bases numbered 22, after V lost 5 bases and J lost 6 bases. Germline values: CDR1 SGHVS, CDR2 FNYEAQ. The CDR3 contains 18 residues. The DNA for the CDR3 is TGTGCCAGCAGCCCAAACCTGGGTGGGAGGGTTCCGTATGGCGAGCAGTACTTC. It yields the protein CASSPNLGGRVPYGEQYF.

The chain links TRBV6-5 to TRBJ1-5; D gene uncertain. CDR1 and CDR2 from the germline V gene are MNHEY and SVGAGI. Trimming took 4 bases from V and 3 from J, leaving 7 bases between them. The CDR3 contains 13 residues. The CDR3 is CASSSTNNQPQHF. CDR3 in DNA: TGTGCCAGCAGTTCAACTAACAATCAGCCCCAGCATTTT.

The chain combines TRBV21-1 with TRBJ2-5; the D call TRBD2 from the table was never checked on the DNA. TRBV21-1 is a pseudogene locus. CDR3 length: 19 residues. The CDR3 loop reads CASSPPRLAGERYQETQYF. CDR3 DNA: TGTGCCAGCAGCCCCCCCCGGCTAGCGGGGGAGAGGTACCAAGAGACCCAGTACTTC.

This rearrangement joins TRBV28 to TRBJ2-7; D unclear. The germline V gene encodes CDR1 MDHEN and CDR2 SYDVKM. The CDR3 consists of 12 residues. The V end lost 2 bases, the J end lost 7 bases, and 9 bases lay between the germline ends. CDR3 sequence: CASSLDWVEQYF. CDR3 nucleotide sequence: TGTGCCAGCAGTTTAGACTGGGTTGAGCAGTACTTC.

V usage is TRBV6-4 and J usage is TRBJ2-7; perhaps TRBD2 as D (6 bases). Germline-derived CDR1 and CDR2 are MRHNA and SNTAGT. The CDR3 spans 14 residues. Between the trimmed V and J ends, which lost 6 bases and 0 bases, there was a span of 12 bases. Here the CDR3 reads CASSMGGSSYEQYF. Written as DNA, the CDR3 is TGTGCCAGCAGCATGGGAGGCAGCTCCTACGAGCAGTACTTC.

This clone was detected a few times. V gene TRBV11-2 combines with J gene TRBJ2-1, with D perhaps matching TRBD2 (7 bases). The germline V and J ends were trimmed by 3 bases and 5 bases, with 11 bases remaining between them. This CDR3 is 14 amino acids long. Germline CDR1 SGHAT, CDR2 FQNNGV. The CDR3 DNA reads as TGTGCCAGCAGCTTGGGGGGGGCACACAATGAGCAGTTCTTC. It is translated as CASSLGGAHNEQFF.

J is TRBJ2-7 and V is TRBV18, with no clear D. V was shortened by 2 bases and J by 3 bases, with 8 bases between the two germline ends. Germline-derived CDR1 and CDR2 are KGHSH and LQKENI. The CDR3 runs to 13 residues. The CDR3 spells CASSPLTFYEQYF. In DNA form, the CDR3 reads TGTGCCAGCTCACCATTGACATTCTACGAGCAGTACTTC.

The chain joins TRBV7-9 to TRBJ2-5, with 7 bases matching TRBD2. The CDR3 is 15 amino acids. With V trimmed by 6 bases and J by 2 bases, 9 bases remained unmatched. Germline V gene lookup returns CDR1 SEHNR and CDR2 FQNEAQ (reference sequence). CDR3 in amino acids: CASRGGYGRQETQYF. The CDR3 coding sequence is TGTGCCAGCAGAGGAGGTTACGGGAGGCAAGAGACCCAGTACTTC.

This sequence joins TRBV12-5 and TRBJ2-4; the D gene is possibly TRBD1 (5 bases). The CDR3 has 16 amino acids. Trimming stripped 2 bases from V and 0 bases from J, with 11 bases between. Per the germline V gene, CDR1 is LGHNT and CDR2 is FRNRAP. CDR3 residues: CASGLSQGIAKNIQYF. The CDR3 DNA follows: TGTGCTAGTGGTTTGTCGCAGGGCATAGCCAAAAACATTCAGTACTTC.

This chain uses TRBV13 with TRBJ2-7, with D possibly TRBD1 on 5 matching bases. The CDR3 runs 15 residues. The V gene's germline CDR1 is PRHDT and CDR2 FYEKMQ (reference sequence). V was shortened by 4 bases and J by 2 bases, with 15 bases between the two germline ends. The CDR3 region is CASSSGDSNPYEQYF. As DNA, the CDR3 is TGTGCCAGCAGCTCCGGAGACAGTAACCCCTACGAGCAGTACTTC. The full variable domain, its missing parts supplied by reference TRBV13 and TRBJ2-7, is AAGVIQSPRHLIKEKRETATLKCYPIPRHDTVYWYQQGPGQDPQFLISFYEKMQSDKGSIPDRFSAQQFSDYHSELNMSSLELGDSALYFCASSSGDSNPYEQYFGPGTRLTVT.